This T cell receptor beta chain was obtained from a study of blood T cell repertoires in COVID-19. Original processing methods: Reference gene primer amplification in the assay estimated nucleated cell counts. The data were produced by immunoSEQ multiplex PCR, yet TCRdb's version contains in-frame clones alone and is incomplete. D and trimming come from the DNA, and the V and J calls and clone size come from that table. The data contain under 200,000 clones, roughly 84% of them seen just once; the ten biggest clones take up about 1.5%. This CDR3 is built from 13 residues. Germline assignment: CDR1 MNHEY and CDR2 SVGEGT. The J segment lost 2 bases and the V segment lost 2 bases, leaving 0 bases of the junction unmatched.

Sample: peripheral blood. The clonotype was recovered from a human donor in a cohort sampled during active COVID-19. V and J are TRBV6-2 or TRBV6-3 and TRBJ2-7; the match to TRBD1 covers 7 bases. In nucleotides, the CDR3 is TGTGCCAGCAGTTACAGGGGGCCCTACGAGCAGTACTTC. It translates to CASSYRGPYEQYF.